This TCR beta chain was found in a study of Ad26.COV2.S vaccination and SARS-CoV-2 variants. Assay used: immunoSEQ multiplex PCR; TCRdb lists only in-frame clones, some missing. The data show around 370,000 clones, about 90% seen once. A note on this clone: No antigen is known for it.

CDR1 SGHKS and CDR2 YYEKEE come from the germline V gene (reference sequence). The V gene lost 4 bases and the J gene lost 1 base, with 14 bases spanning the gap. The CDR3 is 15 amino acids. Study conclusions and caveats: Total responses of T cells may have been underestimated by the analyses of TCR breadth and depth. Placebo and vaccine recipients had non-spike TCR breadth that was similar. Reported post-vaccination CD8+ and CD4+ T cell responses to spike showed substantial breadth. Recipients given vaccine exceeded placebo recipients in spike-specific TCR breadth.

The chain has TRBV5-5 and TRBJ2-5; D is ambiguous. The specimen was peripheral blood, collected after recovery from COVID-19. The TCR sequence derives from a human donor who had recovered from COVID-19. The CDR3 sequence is CASSPHPQSQETQYF. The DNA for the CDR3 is TGTGCCAGCAGCCCGCACCCGCAGTCCCAAGAGACCCAGTACTTC. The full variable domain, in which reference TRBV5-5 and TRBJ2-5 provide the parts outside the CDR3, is DAGVTQSPTHLIKTRGQQVTLRCSPISGHKSVSWYQQVLGQGPQFIFQYYEKEERGRGNFPDRFSARQFPNYSSELNVNALLLGDSALYLCASSPHPQSQETQYFGPGTRLLVL.